This TCR beta chain was captured in a study of blood T cell repertoires in COVID-19. In the study overall: Samples came from the United States, Italy and Spain, spanning acute and convalescent COVID-19. The analysed material was cDNA or gDNA that came from T cells, B-cell-depleted T cells, or PBMCs.

Seattle patient enrollment occurred during active infection, with longitudinal follow-up thereafter. The germline V gene has CDR1 ENHRY and CDR2 SYGVKD. The CDR3 is made up of 16 amino acids. The V and J ends lost 3 bases and 2 bases, in that order; junction bases with no gene match: 9. Generated by immunoSEQ multiplex PCR, the TCRdb table keeps only in-frame clones and is missing some. The profile shows over 450,000 clones, approximately 88% of them singletons. This sequence joins TRBV10-3 and TRBJ1-2, with TRBD1 matching over 7 bases. The clonotype comes from a woman between 50 and 59 years old with COVID-19, enrolled during active disease. The sequencing sample was made of peripheral blood. CDR3 bases: TGTGCCATCAGTGACATACTTGACAGGGTGAACTATGGCTACACCTTC. Translation: CAISDILDRVNYGYTF.